These 27 T cell receptor beta chains were sequenced from one sample in a study of identical twins. MiXCR, applied by TCRdb to the 5' RACE reads, yields one record per CDR3 protein. Found here are 650,000 to 800,000 distinct CDR3 sequences, over 8.5% of them singletons; the top ten hold around 0.98%. In addition, the sample was reused for a study of yellow fever vaccine responses in identical twins.

Sequencing was carried out using PBMCs. These receptor sequences come from a woman aged 18-30 years in good health.

The rearrangement joins TRBV5-1 to TRBJ2-1, with 7 nucleotides matching TRBD2. With 2 bases clipped from V and 10 bases from J, the junction kept 9 bases outside the gene matches. The CDR3 extends over 14 amino acids. Germline values: CDR1 SGHRS, CDR2 YFSETQ. In DNA, the CDR3 is TGCGCCAGCAGCTTACCGGGAGGATCAAGAGAGCAGTTCTTC. It translates to CASSLPGGSREQFF.

The table lists this clonotype with a few counts. The rearrangement joins TRBV14 to TRBJ2-6; D call uncertain. There are 14 residues in the CDR3. V lost 5 bases and J lost 6, with 11 bases in between. CDR1 and CDR2 from the germline V gene are SGHDN and FVKESK. The CDR3 region is CASSTGPQANVLTF. The CDR3 DNA reads as TGTGCCAGCAGCACCGGGCCCCAGGCCAACGTCCTGACTTTC. Variable domain in full (rest from reference TRBV14 and TRBJ2-6): EAGVTQFPSHSVIEKGQTVTLRCDPISGHDNLYWYRRVMGKEIKFLLHFVKESKQDESGMPNNRFLAERTGGTYSTLKVQPAELEDSGVYFCASSTGPQANVLTFGAGSRLTVL.

Many counts were recorded for this clonotype. The gene calls are TRBV28 and TRBJ2-1; 11 bases line up with TRBD2. CDR1 is MDHEN, CDR2 SYDVKM, per germline. The CDR3 length is 15 residues. With V trimmed by 6 bases and J by 8 bases, 9 bases remained unmatched. In nucleotides, the CDR3 is TGTGCCAGCAGCCTCGGGACTAGCGGACTCTATGAGCAGTTCTTC. Its translation is CASSLGTSGLYEQFF.

Concerning this clonotype: This may be a read error: a much more frequent sequence differs by one nucleotide. The V and J genes are TRBV6-4 and TRBJ2-2; D unresolved. The V gene lost 2 bases and the J gene lost 6 bases, with 7 bases spanning the gap. This CDR3 has 13 amino acids. Germline lookup yields CDR1 MRHNA and CDR2 SNTAGT. CDR3 amino acids: CASSDRLAGELFF. The DNA of the CDR3 is TGTGCCAGCAGTGACAGACTCGCCGGGGAGCTGTTTTTT.

The chain has TRBV12-3 or TRBV12-4 and TRBJ2-1; no firm D call. This CDR3 spans 13 amino acids. The V end was cut by 6 bases, the J end by 7 bases, with 13 bases between. CDR3 coding DNA: TGTGCCAGCAGAATGGACCTGGAGAATGAGCAGTTCTTC. Translated, it gives CASRMDLENEQFF.

In its sample, this clonotype was seen a few times. V usage is TRBV4-3 and J usage is TRBJ2-7; 7 bases align to TRBD2. J was trimmed by 3 bases and V by 0 bases; bases with no gene match: 8. This CDR3 has 16 residues. The germline gives CDR1 LGHNA, CDR2 YSLEER. The CDR3 sequence: CASSQDFSGLFYEQYF. The CDR3 DNA sequence: TGCGCCAGCAGCCAAGATTTTAGCGGGCTTTTCTACGAGCAGTACTTC.

At least ten counts were recorded for this clonotype. The chain combines TRBV10-3 with TRBJ2-7; 13 nucleotides align to TRBD2. Unmatched junction bases numbered 0, after V lost 3 bases and J lost 7 bases. Per germline, CDR1 ENHRY and CDR2 SYGVKD. CDR3 length: 13 residues. The CDR3 DNA follows: TGTGCCATCAGTGAACTAGCGGGGGGGGAGCAGTACTTC. This sequence encodes CAISELAGGEQYF.

In its sample, this clonotype was seen many times. This chain joins TRBV14 and TRBJ2-3, with 11 bases aligning to TRBD2. CDR1 and CDR2 from the germline V gene are SGHDN and FVKESK. This CDR3 contains 19 residues. J gave up 5 bases and V 1 base, and 14 bases lay outside the gene matches. CDR3 nucleotide sequence: TGTGCCAGCAGCCAAGGACATTTGGGACTAGCGGCGAGGGGAGATACGCAGTATTTT. This encodes CASSQGHLGLAARGDTQYF. The full variable domain, completed using reference TRBV14 and TRBJ2-3, is EAGVTQFPSHSVIEKGQTVTLRCDPISGHDNLYWYRRVMGKEIKFLLHFVKESKQDESGMPNNRFLAERTGGTYSTLKVQPAELEDSGVYFCASSQGHLGLAARGDTQYFGPGTRLTVL.

In this sample, this clonotype turned up a few times. The chain is built from TRBV29-1 and TRBJ2-7; D possibly corresponds to TRBD2 (5 bases). Per germline, CDR1 SQVTM and CDR2 ANQGSEA. CDR3 size: 12 residues. The germline V and J ends were trimmed by 5 bases and 0 bases, with 8 bases remaining between them. The CDR3 loop reads CSVIGSSYEQYF. The DNA for the CDR3 is TGCAGCGTTATTGGGAGCTCCTACGAGCAGTACTTC.

The rearrangement links TRBV7-9 to TRBJ2-2, with no clear D. This CDR3 has 15 residues. Trimming took off 5 bases at V and 2 bases at J, with 12 bases between the two ends. From germline, CDR1 is SEHNR and CDR2 FQNEAQ (reference sequence). DNA of the CDR3: TGTGCCAGCAGCATTGACAACGCTAACACCGGGGAGCTGTTTTTT. Its translation: CASSIDNANTGELFF.

This chain connects TRBV12-3 or TRBV12-4 to TRBJ2-7, with 10 bases fitting TRBD2. This CDR3 comprises 15 residues. J was trimmed by 4 bases and V by 7 bases; bases with no gene match: 10. The CDR3 DNA reads as TGTGCCAGCAACGACCCTCTAGCGGGGGTATACGAGCAGTACTTC. Translating it yields CASNDPLAGVYEQYF.

The V call is TRBV3-1, the J call TRBJ2-7, with TRBD2 matching over 7 bases. V was pared by 4 bases and J by 5 bases, with 17 bases of the junction left unmatched. Germline V CDR1 and CDR2: LGHDT, YNNKEL (reference sequence). The CDR3 consists of 17 residues. The CDR3 DNA is TGTGCCAGCAGCCGCGTCCGTCCGAGGGAGGGCCGGAACGAGCAGTACTTC. This translates into CASSRVRPREGRNEQYF.

This clonotype was observed at least ten times. J is TRBJ2-1 and V is TRBV15; possibly TRBD1 for D (6 bases). The CDR3 is 16 amino acids. The ends were cut back, 1 base at V and 8 bases at J, with 18 bases in the middle. Germline CDR1 and CDR2: LNHNV and YYDKDF (reference sequence). The CDR3 nucleotides are TGTGCCACCAGCAGAGTAGTCGGCAGGGGTAGAGATGAGCAGTTCTTC. It specifies CATSRVVGRGRDEQFF.

This clonotype was seen only a few times. V is TRBV11-2 and J is TRBJ1-6, with 8 bases that match TRBD1. Trimming cost V 5 bases and J 10 bases; bases outside gene matches: 10. The germline CDR1 and CDR2 sequences are SGHAT and FQNNGV. There are 15 residues in the CDR3. CDR3 in amino acids: CASSLSWTGSSPLHF. CDR3 in DNA: TGTGCCAGCAGCCTTAGTTGGACAGGGTCCTCACCCCTCCACTTT. The full variable domain, rest sourced from reference TRBV11-2 and TRBJ1-6, is EAGVAQSPRYKIIEKRQSVAFWCNPISGHATLYWYQQILGQGPKLLIQFQNNGVVDDSQLPKDRFSAERLKGVDSTLKIQPAKLEDSAVYLCASSLSWTGSSPLHFGNGTRLTVT.

This sequence joins TRBV7-9 and TRBJ2-7; 7 bases fit TRBD1. The CDR3 has 15 residues. CDR1 is SEHNR, CDR2 FQNEAQ, per germline (reference sequence). The junction had 9 bases not matched to a gene; V was cut back by 2 bases and J by 5 bases. The CDR3, as DNA: TGTGCCAGCAGCTTAACTGGGACAGAGAGCCACGAGCAGTACTTC. Residues: CASSLTGTESHEQYF.

This clonotype was found a few times. The chain joins TRBV10-3 to TRBJ2-1, with D perhaps matching TRBD1 (5 bases). This CDR3 is 13 amino acids long. Between the trimmed V and J ends, which lost 9 bases and 0 bases, there was a span of 9 bases. Per germline, CDR1 ENHRY and CDR2 SYGVKD. This CDR3 reads CAIDSPSYNEQFF. CDR3 nucleotides: TGTGCCATTGACAGCCCCTCCTACAATGAGCAGTTCTTC.

The V call is TRBV28, the J call TRBJ2-2, with 9 nucleotides matching TRBD1. After removal of 2 bases from V and 7 bases from J, the junction contained 2 bases not matched to a gene. The germline V gene has CDR1 MDHEN and CDR2 SYDVKM. CDR3 length equals 14 residues. The CDR3 protein is CASSLTGGLGELFF. The CDR3 coding sequence is TGTGCCAGCAGTTTAACAGGGGGCCTCGGGGAGCTGTTTTTT.

A few counts support this clonotype. The chain is built from TRBV5-6 and TRBJ1-2; D gene ambiguous. V dropped 0 bases and J dropped 3 bases, with 12 bases sitting between them. Germline V gene data show CDR1 as SGHDT and CDR2 as YYEEEE. The CDR3 contains 15 residues. The CDR3, as DNA: TGTGCCAGCAGCTTGGTCGCTCCGGCGGACTATGGCTACACCTTC. Its translation: CASSLVAPADYGYTF.

The J gene is TRBJ2-1, the V gene TRBV6-2 or TRBV6-3; 8 bases are shared with TRBD2. V lost 5 bases, J lost 0 bases, and 18 bases stayed unmatched. The CDR3 covers 20 residues. Germline CDR1 and CDR2: MNHEY and SVGEGT. The CDR3, as DNA: TGTGCCAGCAGTCATCGCCCCGGGAGGGTAGACCATAGCTCCTACAATGAGCAGTTCTTC. This gives the protein CASSHRPGRVDHSSYNEQFF.

This clonotype has ten or more counts. This chain links TRBV4-1 with TRBJ2-7; possible D gene TRBD2, 5 bases. V lost 0 bases to trimming and J lost 4 bases, with 10 bases between them. The CDR3 has 14 residues. Germline assignment: CDR1 MGHRA and CDR2 YSYEKL. The DNA for the CDR3 is TGCGCCAGCAGCCAAGAAGGCCTAGCTTACGAGCAGTACTTC. This encodes CASSQEGLAYEQYF.

This clonotype was found a few times. This rearrangement joins TRBV20-1 to TRBJ2-1; 9 bases match TRBD2. With 1 base clipped from V and 4 bases from J, the junction kept 5 bases outside the gene matches. Germline CDR1 is DFQATT and CDR2 is SNEGSKA (reference sequence). This CDR3 region has 15 residues. The DNA for the CDR3 is TGCAGTGCTAGAGCCGCGGGGGGGGCATACAATGAGCAGTTCTTC. Translation gives CSARAAGGAYNEQFF.

In its sample, this clonotype was seen a few times. The genes are TRBV3-1 and TRBJ2-7, with D possibly matching TRBD2 (6 bases). V lost 10 bases and J 0 bases, leaving 13 bases between the germline ends. Germline V gene lookup returns CDR1 LGHDT and CDR2 YNNKEL (reference sequence). CDR3 size: 13 residues. CDR3: CATGTWSSYEQYF. DNA of the CDR3: TGTGCCACCGGGACTTGGAGCTCCTACGAGCAGTACTTC.

The chain carries TRBV12-3 or TRBV12-4 and TRBJ2-3; TRBD2 matches 8 bases. This CDR3 is built from 17 residues. Germline trimming cut 1 base from V and 1 base from J; bases unmatched to any gene: 7. DNA of the CDR3: TGTGCCAGCAGTTTAGATACGAGCGGGGGACGCACAGATACGCAGTATTTT. This gives the protein CASSLDTSGGRTDTQYF.

This clonotype was seen at least ten times. The chain has TRBV28 and TRBJ2-1, with D unclear. The germline V and J ends were trimmed by 6 bases and 10 bases, with 13 bases remaining between them. The CDR3 has 12 residues. Germline lookup yields CDR1 MDHEN and CDR2 SYDVKM. The CDR3 nucleotides read TGTGCCAGCAGCTTAGTCTTCGGGGAGCAGTTCTTC. Encoded protein: CASSLVFGEQFF.

This clonotype was detected a few times. The J gene is TRBJ2-3, the V gene TRBV7-3, with a weak D call TRBD2 (7 bases). Germline CDR1 reads SGHTA; CDR2 reads FQGTGA. The CDR3 runs to 12 residues. With 1 base removed from V and 13 bases from J, the gap between germline ends came to 12 bases. The CDR3 here is CASSLIAGAKYF. The CDR3 DNA is TGTGCCAGCAGCTTAATCGCGGGGGCGAAGTATTTT.

In DNA, the CDR3 is TGTGCCAGCAGCCCCGCTCAGGACGGGAACACCGGGGAGCTGTTTTTT. As protein: CASSPAQDGNTGELFF. The V call is TRBV7-9, the J call TRBJ2-2; D unclear. CDR3 length equals 16 residues. Per the germline V gene, CDR1 is SEHNR and CDR2 is FQNEAQ (reference sequence). V lost 5 bases to trimming and J lost 1 base, with 14 bases between them.

CDR3 loop: CSASPQGDGYTF. The CDR3 region has the DNA TGCAGTGCTAGTCCACAGGGGGATGGCTACACCTTC. This rearrangement joins TRBV20-1 to TRBJ1-2; 8 bases agree with TRBD1. Germline trimming cut 3 bases from V and 6 bases from J; bases unmatched to any gene: 3. The CDR3 runs to 12 residues. Germline V gives CDR1 DFQATT, CDR2 SNEGSKA (reference sequence).